This TCR beta chain was observed in a study of blood T cell repertoires in COVID-19. Study in general: Both acute and convalescent COVID-19 samples were obtained from the United States, Italy and Spain. Sample material is recorded as cDNA or gDNA derived from T cells, B-cell-depleted T cells, or PBMCs.

Germline CDR1 SNHLY, CDR2 FYNNEI. This CDR3 contains 14 residues. Trimming removed 7 bases from V and 8 bases from J, with 20 bases in between. Per the original methods: By means of reference gene primer amplification, nucleated cell counts were estimated. Libraries were prepared by immunoSEQ multiplex PCR; TCRdb keeps only in-frame clonotypes and omits some of them. The DNA gave D and trimming, while V, J and clone size come from that table. The sample lists about 42,000 clones, around three quarters occurring once. Sequencing was carried out using peripheral blood. This TCR was recovered from a man at least 80 years old with acute or convalescent COVID-19. The chain recombines TRBV2 with TRBJ1-2, with a weak D call TRBD1 (5 bases). The CDR3 protein is CASTGGQGGYGYTF. The CDR3 DNA is TGTGCCAGCACCGGAGGTCAGGGAGGTTACGGCTACACCTTC. The whole variable domain, filled in from reference TRBV2 and TRBJ1-2, reads EPEVTQTPSHQVTQMGQEVILRCVPISNHLYFYWYRQILGQKVEFLVSFYNNEISEKSEIFDDQFSVERPDGSNFTLKIRSTKLEDSAMYFCASTGGQGGYGYTFGSGTRLTVV.